A selection of T cell receptor beta chains follows, all from one sample in a study of blood T cells in healthy people across ages. In TCRdb, the 5' RACE reads were re-called with MiXCR into one record per CDR3 protein. The data hold about 1.6 million distinct CDR3 sequences, with 30% to 35% observed a single time. The sample consisted of blood. The receptors were gathered from a woman under 40 in good health. Both conserved end residues are part of each CDR3. The D gene is left open where the match is weak. The size of a clone is reported for some rows only, either as once, few or many, or as a class for expanded clones.

TRBV11-2	.	TRBJ1-2	.	CASSRRYSMDGYTF	TGTGCCAGCAGCCGTCGTTACAGCATGGATGGCTACACCTTC
TRBV5-5	.	TRBJ2-1	.	CASSLFERIGGSDNEQFF	TGTGCCAGCAGCTTGTTCGAGAGGATAGGGGGATCCGACAATGAGCAGTTCTTC
TRBV20-1	.	TRBJ2-7	.	CSAREEGHEQYF	TGCAGTGCTAGAGAGGAAGGCCACGAGCAGTACTTC
TRBV20-1	TRBD1	TRBJ1-1	.	CSAISGTGQNTEAFF	TGCAGTGCTATATCAGGGACAGGGCAGAACACTGAAGCTTTCTTT
TRBV4-2	TRBD1	TRBJ2-1	few	CASGQGAYNEQFF	TGTGCCAGCGGACAGGGGGCCTACAATGAGCAGTTCTTC
TRBV20-1	TRBD2	TRBJ2-3	few	CSASQASGVVADTQYF	TGCAGTGCTAGCCAGGCTAGCGGGGTCGTGGCAGATACGCAGTATTTT
TRBV29-1	.	TRBJ2-1	many	CSVKDNEQFF	TGCAGCGTAAAAGACAATGAGCAGTTCTTC
TRBV28	TRBD2	TRBJ2-5	few	CASSSRDRLAGRFGAQYF	TGTGCCAGCAGTTCTCGGGACCGACTAGCGGGACGGTTTGGGGCCCAGTACTTC
TRBV5-5	.	TRBJ1-5	few	CASSYNINQPQHF	TGTGCCAGCAGCTACAACATAAATCAGCCCCAGCATTTT
TRBV6-2/TRBV6-3	.	TRBJ2-5	many	CASTSQVVTQYF	TGTGCCAGCACTTCCCAAGTGGTGACCCAGTACTTC
TRBV18	TRBD2	TRBJ2-7	.	CASSLIQGGTSGSEQYF	TGTGCCAGCTCCCTAATCCAAGGGGGGACTAGCGGGAGCGAGCAGTACTTC
TRBV20-1	TRBD1	TRBJ1-1	.	CSARDRVKVGAFF	TGCAGTGCTCGGGACAGGGTGAAGGTTGGAGCTTTCTTT
TRBV3-1	.	TRBJ2-5	few	CASSQSAYQETQYF	TGTGCCAGCAGCCAATCCGCATACCAAGAGACCCAGTACTTC
TRBV6-6	.	TRBJ1-3	few	CATRDSENTIYF	TGTGCGACTAGGGACTCTGAAAACACCATATATTTT
TRBV29-1	TRBD2	TRBJ2-3	few	CSVEDRRGGTDTQYF	TGCAGCGTTGAAGATCGCCGGGGGGGCACAGATACGCAGTATTTT
TRBV4-1	.	TRBJ2-2	.	CASRGSRGTGELFF	TGCGCCAGCAGGGGAAGTAGGGGAACCGGGGAGCTGTTTTTT
TRBV6-1	.	TRBJ2-7	many	CASSELAVVTYEQYF	TGTGCCAGCAGTGAATTGGCGGTAGTCACCTACGAGCAGTACTTC
TRBV5-5	.	TRBJ1-2	.	CASTPIPSGSYGYTF	TGTGCCAGCACCCCTATCCCGTCTGGGAGTTATGGCTACACCTTC
TRBV7-8	.	TRBJ2-3	.	CASSLALWGGPGDTQYF	TGTGCCAGCAGCTTAGCGCTATGGGGGGGGCCGGGAGATACGCAGTATTTT
TRBV2	TRBD1	TRBJ1-5	.	CASTYLQGSNQPQHF	TGTGCCAGCACCTACTTACAGGGGAGCAATCAGCCCCAGCATTTT
TRBV20-1	.	TRBJ2-3	few	CSTYITDTQYF	TGCAGTACCTACATCACAGATACGCAGTATTTT
TRBV28	TRBD1	TRBJ2-7	many	CASSSPGTGTYEQYF	TGTGCCAGCAGTTCGCCGGGGACAGGGACCTACGAGCAGTACTTC
TRBV6-1	.	TRBJ1-2	.	CASSEGVGFGYTF	TGTGCCAGCAGTGAAGGGGTAGGGTTTGGCTACACCTTC
TRBV27	.	TRBJ2-1	few	CASSVPFNEQFF	TGTGCCAGCAGCGTCCCCTTTAATGAGCAGTTCTTC
TRBV21-1	.	TRBJ2-5	.	CASSESPRENQETQYF	TGTGCCAGCAGCGAATCTCCCCGGGAGAACCAAGAGACCCAGTACTTC
TRBV7-9	TRBD1	TRBJ1-6	.	CASSGGQGGNSPLHF	TGTGCCAGCAGCGGGGGACAGGGAGGGAATTCACCCCTCCACTTT
TRBV6-1	.	TRBJ1-5	.	CASSDLGNPQHF	TGTGCCAGCAGCGACTTGGGGAATCCCCAGCATTTT
TRBV6-4	.	TRBJ2-7	.	CASSDRPGGSYEQYF	TGTGCCAGCAGTGATCGGCCTGGGGGCTCCTACGAGCAGTACTTC
TRBV21-1	.	TRBJ2-4	.	CASSADQGATRELAKNIQYF	TGTGCCAGCAGCGCTGACCAGGGGGCCACCCGAGAGCTAGCCAAAAACATTCAGTACTTC
TRBV4-2	.	TRBJ2-7	many	CASSQASIPPKEQYF	TGTGCCAGCAGCCAAGCTAGCATCCCCCCCAAGGAGCAGTACTTC